This T cell receptor (beta chain) was sequenced in a study of T-cell memory formation after mild COVID-19. The germline CDR1 and CDR2 sequences are SGHTA and FQGNSA. V shed 5 bases, J shed 9 bases, and the junction held 12 bases outside the gene matches. The CDR3 extends over 15 amino acids. Via MiXCR, TCRdb re-called the 5' RACE reads, giving one row per CDR3 protein. The sample contains roughly 300,000 distinct CDR3 sequences, about 13% of which appear only once. The material sequenced was PBMCs or a T cell subset sorted from them (not recorded which). This chain connects TRBV7-2 to TRBJ2-2; 7 bases align to TRBD1. This sequence was found in a man between 18 and 29 years old who had mild COVID-19 (a few samples of this study predate the infection). Cell type and time point are not known. CDR3: CASSPTGLGSRELFF. The CDR3 DNA is TGTGCCAGCAGCCCGACAGGGTTAGGCTCGAGGGAGCTGTTTTTT.